The present entry profiles one TCR beta chain with its context. What it binds is unknown. This record comes from a study of cytomegalovirus exposure and HLA in healthy donors. The study, taken as a whole, reports: In vitro, three CMV-associated chains proved specific for CMV antigens. With high specificity and sensitivity, the classifier reportedly diagnosed cytomegalovirus status. There were several of the most significant clusters that appeared linked to common viral pathogens in a later analysis.

In the PCR, 60 Vbeta and 13 Jbeta primers were used. Assay used: immunoSEQ multiplex PCR; TCRdb lists only in-frame clones, some missing. The sample gives about 160,000 clones, approximately 77% of which show up once; about 3.8% is in the top ten. This clonotype was sampled from a man between 25 and 39 years old in good health and CMV-seropositive. Sequenced material: PBMCs.

This CDR3 is CASSLLTGTGELFF. CDR3 DNA: TGTGCCAGCAGCTTGCTGACAGGGACCGGGGAGCTGTTTTTT. The rearrangement joins TRBV5-4 to TRBJ2-2, with 7 bases lining up with TRBD1. From germline, CDR1 is SGHNT and CDR2 YYREEE (reference sequence). The CDR3 runs 14 residues. The V and J ends lost 1 base and 5 bases, in that order; junction bases with no gene match: 2.